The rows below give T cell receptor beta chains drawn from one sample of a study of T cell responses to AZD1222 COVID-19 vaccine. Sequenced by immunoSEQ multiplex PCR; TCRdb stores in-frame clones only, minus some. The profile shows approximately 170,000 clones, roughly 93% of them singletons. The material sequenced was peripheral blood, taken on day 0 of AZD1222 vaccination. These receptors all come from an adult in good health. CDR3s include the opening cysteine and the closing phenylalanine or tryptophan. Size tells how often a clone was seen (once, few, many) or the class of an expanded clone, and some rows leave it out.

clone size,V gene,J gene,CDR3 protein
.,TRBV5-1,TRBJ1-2,CASSLVAIDRGHIYGYTF
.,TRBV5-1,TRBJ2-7,CASRYEQYF
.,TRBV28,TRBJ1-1,CASSFAVGGVNTEAFF
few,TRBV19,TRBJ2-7,CASSIQVAYLYEQYF
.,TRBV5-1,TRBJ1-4,CASSSTGGTNEKLFF
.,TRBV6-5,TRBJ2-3,CASSSLAGPSTDTQYF
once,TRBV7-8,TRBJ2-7,CASSPWGRGLGYEQYF
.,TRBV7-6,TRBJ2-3,CASSSNGGTSTDTQYF
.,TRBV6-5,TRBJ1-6,CASSYSMAADNSPLHF
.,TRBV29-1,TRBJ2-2,CSVEEKQITMNTGELFF
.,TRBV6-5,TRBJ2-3,CASALTGTDTQYF
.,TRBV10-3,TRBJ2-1,CAIRTGLAGGMSYNEQFF
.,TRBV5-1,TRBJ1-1,CASSASGHTNTEAFF
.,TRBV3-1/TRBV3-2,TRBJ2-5,CASSSQDYLETQYF
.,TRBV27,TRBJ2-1,CASSALSGSYNEQFF
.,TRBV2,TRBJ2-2,CASRGAGANTGELFF
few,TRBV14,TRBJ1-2,CASSQDLRPGFAYGYTF
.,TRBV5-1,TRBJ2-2,CASSLREGIGELFF
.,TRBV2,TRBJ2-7,CASLGQGDHEQYF
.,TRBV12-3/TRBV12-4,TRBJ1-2,CASSSKPGIGYTF
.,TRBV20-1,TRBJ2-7,CSASIGGPYEQYF
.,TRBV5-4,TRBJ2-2,CASSLTGGGVGTGELFF
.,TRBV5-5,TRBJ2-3,CASSLSFGADTQYF
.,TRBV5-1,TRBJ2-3,CASSQNQRPDTDTQYF
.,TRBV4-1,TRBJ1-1,CASSQGSGQGFSTEAFF
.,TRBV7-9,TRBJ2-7,CASSPKLTPYEQYF
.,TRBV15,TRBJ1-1,CATSRGTEAFF
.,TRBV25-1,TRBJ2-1,CASSESHRPYNEQFF
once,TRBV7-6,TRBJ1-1,CASSLVSPIPITEAFF
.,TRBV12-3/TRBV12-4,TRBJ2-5,CASSSGAGETQYF
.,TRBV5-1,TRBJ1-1,CASSWGTGNTEAFF